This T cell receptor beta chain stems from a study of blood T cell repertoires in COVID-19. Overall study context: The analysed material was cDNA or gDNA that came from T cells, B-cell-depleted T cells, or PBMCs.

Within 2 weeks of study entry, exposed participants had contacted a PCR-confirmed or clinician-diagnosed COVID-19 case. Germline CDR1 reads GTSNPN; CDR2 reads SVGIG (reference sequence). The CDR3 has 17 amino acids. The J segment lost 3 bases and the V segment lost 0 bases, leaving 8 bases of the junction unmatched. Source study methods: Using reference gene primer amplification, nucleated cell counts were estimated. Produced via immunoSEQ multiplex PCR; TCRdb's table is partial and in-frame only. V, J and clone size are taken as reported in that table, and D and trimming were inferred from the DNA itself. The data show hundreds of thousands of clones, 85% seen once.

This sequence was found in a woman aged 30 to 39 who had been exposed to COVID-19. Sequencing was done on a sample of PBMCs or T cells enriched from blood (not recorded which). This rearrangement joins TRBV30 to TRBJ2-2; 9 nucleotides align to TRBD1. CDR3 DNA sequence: TGTGCCTGGAGTGTACCCCCGGGACAGGGTTACACCGGGGAGCTGTTTTTT. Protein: CAWSVPPGQGYTGELFF.